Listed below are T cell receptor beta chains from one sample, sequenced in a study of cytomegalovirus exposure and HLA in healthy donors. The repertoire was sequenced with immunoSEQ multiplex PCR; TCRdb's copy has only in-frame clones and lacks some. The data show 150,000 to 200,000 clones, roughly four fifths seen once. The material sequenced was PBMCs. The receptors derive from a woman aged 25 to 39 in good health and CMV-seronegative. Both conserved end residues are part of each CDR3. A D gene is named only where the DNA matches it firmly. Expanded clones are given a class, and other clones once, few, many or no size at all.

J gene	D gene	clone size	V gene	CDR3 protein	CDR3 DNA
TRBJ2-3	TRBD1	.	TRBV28	CASSLPGGWRTDTQYF	TGTGCCAGCAGTTTGCCAGGGGGTTGGAGGACAGATACGCAGTATTTT
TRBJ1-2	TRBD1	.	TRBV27	CASSLGGTASNYGYTF	TGTGCCAGCAGTTTAGGAGGGACAGCCTCTAACTATGGCTACACCTTC
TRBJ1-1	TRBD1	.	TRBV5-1	CASSLDRATEAFF	TGCGCCAGCAGCTTAGACAGGGCCACTGAAGCTTTCTTT
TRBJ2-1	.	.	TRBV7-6	CASSLGTRGKVYNEQFF	TGTGCCAGCAGCTTAGGGACCCGGGGGAAGGTATACAATGAGCAGTTCTTC
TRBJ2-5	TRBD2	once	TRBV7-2	CASSLQSSGAQETQYF	TGTGCCAGCAGCTTACAATCTAGCGGGGCCCAAGAGACCCAGTACTTC
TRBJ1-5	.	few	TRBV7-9	CASSFGGGGQPQHF	TGTGCCAGCAGCTTTGGGGGGGGAGGTCAGCCCCAGCATTTT
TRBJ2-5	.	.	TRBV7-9	CASSLGDTRRETQYF	TGTGCCAGCAGCTTGGGGGACACTAGGAGAGAGACCCAGTACTTC
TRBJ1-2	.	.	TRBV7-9	CASSQGQVGYTF	TGTGCCAGCAGCCAGGGGCAGGTCGGCTACACCTTC
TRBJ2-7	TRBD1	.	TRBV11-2	CASSHGQGISYEQYF	TGTGCCAGCAGCCACGGACAGGGGATCTCCTACGAGCAGTACTTC
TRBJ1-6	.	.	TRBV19	CASSTQDNSPLHF	TGTGCCAGTAGTACGCAGGATAATTCACCCCTCCACTTT
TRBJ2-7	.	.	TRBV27	CASSLSAAVEDWEQYF	TGTGCCAGCAGTTTATCGGCGGCGGTGGAGGACTGGGAGCAGTACTTC
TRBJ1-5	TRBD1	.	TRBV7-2	CASSLTGNQPQHF	TGTGCCAGCAGCTTGACAGGGAATCAGCCCCAGCATTTT
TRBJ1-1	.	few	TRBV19	CASSIVQESEAFF	TGTGCCAGTAGTATAGTACAGGAATCTGAAGCTTTCTTT
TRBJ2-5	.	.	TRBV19	CASRRQPQETQYF	TGTGCCAGTAGAAGACAGCCACAAGAGACCCAGTACTTC
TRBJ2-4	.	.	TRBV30	CAWSPGEVAKNIQYF	TGTGCCTGGAGTCCGGGAGAGGTAGCCAAAAACATTCAGTACTTC
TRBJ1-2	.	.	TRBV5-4	CASSFSGANYGYTF	TGTGCCAGCAGCTTCTCGGGGGCTAACTATGGCTACACCTTC
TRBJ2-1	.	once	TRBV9	CASSTAGQLYNEQFF	TGTGCCAGCAGCACGGCCGGACAGCTGTACAATGAGCAGTTCTTC
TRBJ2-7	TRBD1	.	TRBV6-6	CASRLHGQAFSYEQYF	TGTGCCAGCAGATTACACGGACAGGCGTTCTCCTACGAGCAGTACTTC
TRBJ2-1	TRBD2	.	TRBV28	CASSSGTSSYNEQFF	TGTGCCAGCAGTTCCGGGACTAGCTCCTACAATGAGCAGTTCTTC
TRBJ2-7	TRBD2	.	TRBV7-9	CASSYGTSGAYEQYF	TGTGCCAGCAGCTACGGGACTAGCGGGGCCTACGAGCAGTACTTC
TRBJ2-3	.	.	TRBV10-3	CAISDFQRGGSTDTQYF	TGTGCCATCAGTGATTTCCAAAGGGGGGGGAGCACAGATACGCAGTATTTT
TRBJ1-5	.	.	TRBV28	CASKGGGNQPQHF	TGTGCCAGCAAGGGCGGGGGGAATCAGCCCCAGCATTTT
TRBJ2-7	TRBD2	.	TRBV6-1	CASSELGVGGGSPWNEQYF	TGTGCCAGCAGTGAATTGGGTGTCGGGGGGGGGAGCCCTTGGAACGAGCAGTACTTC
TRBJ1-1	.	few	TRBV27	CASSLLWGGATAEAFF	TGTGCCAGCAGTCTACTATGGGGCGGGGCCACCGCTGAAGCTTTCTTT
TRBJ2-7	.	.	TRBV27	CASSYSESSYEQYF	TGTGCCAGCAGTTATAGTGAGAGCTCCTACGAGCAGTACTTC
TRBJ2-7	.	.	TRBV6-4	CASPERLAVSYEQYF	TGTGCCAGCCCCGAGAGGCTAGCAGTCTCCTACGAGCAGTACTTC
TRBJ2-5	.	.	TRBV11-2	CASSRRGAQKQETQYF	TGTGCCAGCAGTCGCCGGGGGGCCCAGAAACAAGAGACCCAGTACTTC
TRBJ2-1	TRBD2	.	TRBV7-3	CASSPTSLGEQFF	TGTGCCAGCAGCCCGACTAGCTTGGGGGAGCAGTTCTTC
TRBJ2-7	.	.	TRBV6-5	CASKTAEGPYEQYF	TGTGCCAGCAAGACTGCTGAGGGCCCCTACGAGCAGTACTTC